This passage covers 30 T cell receptor beta chains from one sample sequenced in a study of radiation and T cells in renal cell carcinoma. Repertoires were generated with immunoSEQ multiplex PCR, while TCRdb's copy carries only in-frame clones and drops some. The data hold about 78,000 clones, with around 89% observed a single time. The sample's time point: blood 4 weeks post-SBRT, at nephrectomy. Regarding treatment: 15 Gy SBRT to primary tumor, nephrectomy 4 weeks later. Here the sequenced sample was blood, taken from a patient whose treatment included radiotherapy and nephrectomy. The receptors stem from a woman in her seventies with renal cell carcinoma.

The chain links TRBV10-3 to TRBJ2-2, with 9 bases aligning to TRBD2. The CDR3 covers 15 residues. The V gene end was trimmed by 6 bases and the J gene end by 0 bases; junction bases not matched to a gene: 2. Germline V gene sequence: CDR1 ENHRY, CDR2 SYGVKD. CDR3 region: CAISIAGANTGELFF. CDR3 nucleotide sequence: TGTGCCATCAGCATAGCGGGGGCGAACACCGGGGAGCTGTTTTTT.

V usage is TRBV19 and J usage is TRBJ2-2; 10 positions match TRBD1. CDR3 size: 16 residues. The ends lost 3 bases at V and 6 bases at J; junction bases unmatched: 7. The germline gives CDR1 LNHDA, CDR2 SQIVND (reference sequence). CDR3 protein: CASSIRTGGRSGELFF. The CDR3 coding sequence is TGTGCCAGTAGTATCCGGACAGGGGGGAGATCCGGGGAGCTGTTTTTT. Combining the CDR3 with reference TRBV19 and TRBJ2-2 gives the whole variable domain DGGITQSPKYLFRKEGQNVTLSCEQNLNHDAMYWYRQDPGQGLRLIYYSQIVNDFQKGDIAEGYSVSREKKESFPLTVTSAQKNPTAFYLCASSIRTGGRSGELFFGEGSRLTVL.

The CDR3 here is CASSLDGGANQPQHF. CDR3 nucleotide sequence: TGTGCCAGCAGCCTTGATGGGGGCGCCAATCAGCCCCAGCATTTT. The rearrangement uses TRBV7-2 and TRBJ1-5; D may be TRBD1 (6 bases). Germline assignment: CDR1 SGHTA and CDR2 FQGNSA. V was cut by 5 bases and J by 3 bases, with 14 bases left in between. CDR3 length equals 15 residues. Supplemented by reference TRBV7-2 and TRBJ1-5, the full variable domain reads GAGVSQSPSNKVTEKGKDVELRCDPISGHTALYWYRQSLGQGLEFLIYFQGNSAPDKSGLPSDRFSAERTGGSVSTLTIQRTQQEDSAVYLCASSLDGGANQPQHFGDGTRLSIL.

The chain couples TRBV5-1 to TRBJ2-2; D perhaps matches TRBD1 (5 bases). The CDR3 sequence is 14 residues long. CDR1 and CDR2 (germline): SGHRS, YFSETQ. Trimming took 2 bases from V and 5 from J, leaving 10 bases between them. The CDR3 here is CASSFQGTTGELFF. As DNA, the CDR3 is TGCGCCAGCAGCTTTCAGGGAACTACCGGGGAGCTGTTTTTT.

The V and J genes are TRBV25-1 and TRBJ2-5; D remains unclear. This CDR3 has 12 residues. V was pared by 2 bases and J by 13 bases, with 14 bases between. CDR1 MGHDK and CDR2 SYGVNS come from the germline V gene. The DNA of the CDR3 is TGTGCCAGCAGTGAAGGCAGGTTGGGATGGTACTTC. It specifies CASSEGRLGWYF.

The V call is TRBV19, the J call TRBJ2-2; D unresolved. The CDR3 covers 14 residues. V dropped 6 bases and J dropped 2 bases, with 10 bases sitting between them. Germline-derived CDR1 and CDR2 are LNHDA and SQIVND (reference sequence). CDR3 sequence reads: CASRVSDNTGELFF. The DNA for the CDR3 is TGTGCCAGTAGAGTTTCGGACAACACCGGGGAGCTGTTTTTT.

In this sample, this clone turned up a few times. This chain uses TRBV2 with TRBJ1-3; the D gene is possibly TRBD1 (6 bases). The CDR3 loop spans 13 amino acids. Germline CDR1 and CDR2: SNHLY and FYNNEI. Trimming took 6 bases from V and 1 from J, leaving 7 bases between them. Here the CDR3 DNA reads TGTGCCAGCAGGACAGGATCTGGAAACACCATATATTTT. Translated, it gives CASRTGSGNTIYF.

The rearrangement links TRBV19 to TRBJ1-2; the D is unclear. The CDR3 is 13 amino acids. CDR1 and CDR2 from the germline V gene are LNHDA and SQIVND (reference sequence). V was trimmed by 7 bases and J by 3 bases, leaving 12 bases between them. The CDR3 loop reads CASNLEGDYGYTF. Here the CDR3 DNA reads TGTGCCAGTAACCTGGAGGGAGACTATGGCTACACCTTC. Full variable domain (missing parts from reference TRBV19 and TRBJ1-2): DGGITQSPKYLFRKEGQNVTLSCEQNLNHDAMYWYRQDPGQGLRLIYYSQIVNDFQKGDIAEGYSVSREKKESFPLTVTSAQKNPTAFYLCASNLEGDYGYTFGSGTRLTVV.

This chain joins TRBV5-1 and TRBJ2-7; D gene unclear. The V gene's germline CDR1 is SGHRS and CDR2 YFSETQ. CDR3 size: 11 residues. V was shortened by 0 bases and J by 5 bases, with 3 bases between the two germline ends. The CDR3 DNA sequence: TGCGCCAGCAGCTTGGGTCACGAGCAGTACTTC. Translation gives CASSLGHEQYF. The full variable domain, completed using reference TRBV5-1 and TRBJ2-7, is KAGVTQTPRYLIKTRGQQVTLSCSPISGHRSVSWYQQTPGQGLQFLFEYFSETQRNKGNFPGRFSGRQFSNSRSEMNVSTLELGDSALYLCASSLGHEQYFGPGTRLTVT.

This CDR3 is CASSRASGNTIYF. DNA for the CDR3: TGTGCCAGCAGCCGGGCCTCTGGAAACACCATATATTTT. The chain joins TRBV6-5 to TRBJ1-3; D is ambiguous. Trimming removed 6 bases from V and 0 bases from J, with 6 bases in between. CDR3 length equals 13 residues. The germline V gene has CDR1 MNHEY and CDR2 SVGAGI.

On this clone: This sample also contains other DNA sequences that code for the same CDR3. The chain combines TRBV19 with TRBJ1-5, with D perhaps matching TRBD1 (5 bases). CDR3 size: 16 residues. Trimming removed 1 base from V and 1 base from J, with 11 bases in between. The germline gives CDR1 LNHDA, CDR2 SQIVND (reference sequence). The CDR3 DNA is TGTGCCAGTAGTATAGTCGGGGGTCCGAGCAATCAGCCCCAGCATTTT. This codes for CASSIVGGPSNQPQHF.

This clone was counted a few times. The chain couples TRBV4-3 to TRBJ1-1, with a possible D match to TRBD1 (5 bases). The CDR3 loop spans 17 amino acids. V lost 0 bases and J lost 5, with 19 bases in between. Germline CDR1 and CDR2: LGHNA and YSLEER. The CDR3 DNA reads as TGCGCCAGCAGCCAAGATCGTCAGGGAGGTGGGTATACTGAAGCTTTCTTT. It translates to CASSQDRQGGGYTEAFF.

J is TRBJ2-1 and V is TRBV25-1, with D perhaps TRBD1 (6 bases). The CDR3 runs 16 residues. Per germline, CDR1 MGHDK and CDR2 SYGVNS. V was trimmed by 6 bases and J by 0 bases, leaving 15 bases between them. In nucleotides, the CDR3 is TGTGCCAGCAGAGCCGGTACAGGGACCTCCTACAATGAGCAGTTCTTC. Its protein product is CASRAGTGTSYNEQFF.

The rearrangement uses TRBV5-4 and TRBJ2-7, with TRBD2 matching over 8 bases. This CDR3 contains 14 residues. V lost 4 bases and J lost 2; bases outside the gene matches: 5. CDR1 is SGHNT and CDR2 is YYREEE in the germline V gene (reference sequence). CDR3 loop: CASSPRGGTYEQYF. CDR3 in DNA: TGTGCCAGCAGCCCCCGGGGGGGAACCTACGAGCAGTACTTC.

The rearrangement links TRBV2 to TRBJ2-7, with D maybe TRBD1 (5 bases). CDR3 size: 13 residues. Trimming pared 3 bases from V and 2 bases from J, leaving 8 bases between. The V gene's germline CDR1 is SNHLY and CDR2 FYNNEI. The CDR3 spells CASSDAGTYEQYF. CDR3 DNA sequence: TGTGCCAGCAGTGATGCAGGGACCTACGAGCAGTACTTC.

The chain recombines TRBV18 with TRBJ1-4, with D maybe TRBD1 (6 bases). This CDR3 region has 16 residues. Per germline, CDR1 KGHSH and CDR2 LQKENI. Trimming left V 2 bases short and J 4 bases short, with 14 bases between. The chain's CDR3 is CASSPGPGGLNEKLFF. The CDR3 nucleotides read TGTGCCAGCTCACCAGGACCGGGGGGGCTTAATGAAAAACTGTTTTTT.

This clone was observed a handful of times. The chain couples TRBV2 to TRBJ1-2, with 8 bases that match TRBD1. The germline V gene has CDR1 SNHLY and CDR2 FYNNEI. The CDR3 runs 15 residues. Unmatched junction bases numbered 9, after V lost 3 bases and J lost 6 bases. CDR3 in DNA: TGTGCCAGCAGTGAGATTTCGACAGGGGAAGATGGCTACACCTTC. Encoded protein: CASSEISTGEDGYTF.

The chain links TRBV4-2 to TRBJ2-3, with 8 nucleotides matching TRBD2. Trimming removed 0 bases from V and 3 bases from J; junction bases left unmatched: 5. CDR1 LGHNA and CDR2 YNFKEQ come from the germline V gene. This CDR3 is built from 16 residues. The CDR3 DNA is TGTGCCAGCAGCCAAGAGCGGGGGGCGGTGACAGATACGCAGTATTTT. Its translation is CASSQERGAVTDTQYF.

In regard to this clone: One junction end does not reproduce the germline sequence, and a read error may be involved. This chain links TRBV20-1 with TRBJ1-1; no definite D call. The CDR3 spans 10 residues. From germline, CDR1 is DFQATT and CDR2 SNEGSKA (reference sequence). As DNA, the CDR3 is TGCAGTGCTGCGAACATTGAAGCTTTCTTT. Translating gives CSAANIEAFF.

The genes are TRBV28 and TRBJ2-2; 11 nucleotides line up with TRBD2. The CDR3 has 14 amino acids. Germline V CDR1 and CDR2: MDHEN, SYDVKM. V dropped 7 bases and J dropped 5; count of bases not matched to a gene: 3. The CDR3 sequence is CASKGTSGTGELFF. CDR3 DNA: TGTGCCAGCAAGGGGACTAGCGGTACCGGGGAGCTGTTTTTT.

This clone has a single count. As DNA, the CDR3 is TGTGCCAGCAGCCAAGATGGAGCGCCAGGAGGAAACACCATATATTTT. Translation gives CASSQDGAPGGNTIYF. The chain is built from TRBV4-2 and TRBJ1-3; D gene uncertain. CDR1 LGHNA and CDR2 YNFKEQ come from the germline V gene. The CDR3 runs to 16 residues. V lost 0 bases, J lost 4 bases, and 13 bases lay in between.

The rearrangement joins TRBV28 to TRBJ1-2; TRBD1 aligns across 9 bases. The CDR3 is 14 residues long. The ends lost 6 bases at V and 4 bases at J; junction bases unmatched: 6. CDR1 and CDR2 (germline): MDHEN, SYDVKM. CDR3 DNA sequence: TGTGCCAGCAGAGGACAGGGGCCGGCCTATGGCTACACCTTC. It is translated as CASRGQGPAYGYTF.

This chain uses TRBV7-2 with TRBJ2-3; 8 bases align to TRBD2. After removal of 2 bases from V and 1 base from J, the junction contained 2 bases not matched to a gene. The germline V gene encodes CDR1 SGHTA and CDR2 FQGNSA. This CDR3 is built from 15 residues. CDR3 region: CASSLPSGRTDTQYF. The CDR3 bases are TGTGCCAGCAGCTTACCTAGCGGGCGCACAGATACGCAGTATTTT.

The chain combines TRBV19 with TRBJ2-5, with 9 bases identical to TRBD2. The germline V gene has CDR1 LNHDA and CDR2 SQIVND (reference sequence). The CDR3 is 15 residues long. Germline trimming cut 4 bases from V and 5 bases from J; bases unmatched to any gene: 8. CDR3 region: CASSTPGLAGETQYF. Written as DNA, the CDR3 is TGTGCCAGTAGTACTCCGGGACTAGCTGGGGAGACCCAGTACTTC.

The chain joins TRBV29-1 to TRBJ1-1; possible D gene TRBD1, 5 bases. V was clipped by 7 bases and J by 7 bases, with 13 bases between them. In germline, CDR1 is SQVTM, CDR2 ANQGSEA. The CDR3 sequence is 11 residues long. CDR3 sequence reads: CSAKGAGEAFF. The CDR3 nucleotides are TGCAGCGCCAAAGGGGCCGGTGAAGCTTTCTTT.

This clone has only one observation. The rearrangement joins TRBV4-1 to TRBJ2-7; TRBD1 matches 7 bases. The CDR3 totals 16 residues. The germline V gene encodes CDR1 MGHRA and CDR2 YSYEKL. Losses at the gene ends were 3 bases for V and 0 bases for J; bases not matched to a gene: 8. CDR3 amino acids: CASSQGTGARSYEQYF. The DNA of the CDR3 is TGCGCCAGCAGCCAGGGTACAGGGGCCCGCTCCTACGAGCAGTACTTC.

The CDR3 spells CASSTSHNSNQPQHF. For the CDR3, the DNA is TGTGCCAGTAGTACGTCACACAATAGCAATCAGCCCCAGCATTTT. The chain combines TRBV19 with TRBJ1-5, with unresolved D. Trimming removed 4 bases at V and 0 bases at J, with 10 bases between. The CDR3 spans 15 residues. Germline V gene sequence: CDR1 LNHDA, CDR2 SQIVND (reference sequence).

This chain links TRBV6-1 with TRBJ1-4; unclear D gene. CDR1 MNHNS and CDR2 SASEGT come from the germline V gene. Trimming removed 8 bases at V and 0 bases at J, with 13 bases between. The length of the CDR3 is 15 residues. Written as DNA, the CDR3 is TGTGCCAGCTTTACATCCGAGGCAACTAATGAAAAACTGTTTTTT. Amino acids: CASFTSEATNEKLFF.

The V and J genes are TRBV4-2 and TRBJ1-2; D unresolved. CDR1 LGHNA and CDR2 YNFKEQ come from the germline V gene. Deletions cut 1 base from V and 4 bases from J, with 10 bases between. CDR3 length: 14 amino acids. CDR3 residues: CASSQVVGSYGYTF. The CDR3 nucleotides read TGTGCCAGCAGCCAAGTTGTGGGGAGCTATGGCTACACCTTC.

This chain joins TRBV6-4 and TRBJ1-6; D unclear. The CDR3 is 14 amino acids. Trimming took off 3 bases at V and 7 bases at J, with 10 bases between the two ends. Germline CDR1 MRHNA, CDR2 SNTAGT. The CDR3 region is CASSEEGGNSPLHF. In nucleotides, the CDR3 is TGTGCCAGCAGTGAGGAGGGAGGGAATTCACCCCTCCACTTT.